This T cell receptor (beta chain) was found in a study of blood T cell repertoires in COVID-19. Study summary: Both acute and convalescent COVID-19 samples were obtained from the United States, Italy and Spain. Nucleic acid was either cDNA or gDNA, and it came from T cells, B-cell-depleted T cells, or PBMCs.

Germline V CDR1 and CDR2: MNHEY, SMNVEV (reference sequence). Trimming left V 5 bases short and J 2 bases short, with 10 bases between. CDR3 size: 13 residues. In the original workflow: Using reference gene primer amplification, nucleated cell counts were estimated. Assay: immunoSEQ multiplex PCR; the TCRdb copy retains only in-frame clones and omits some. From that table come the V and J calls and clone size; the DNA was used to work out D and trimming. The table lists approximately 120,000 clones, around 81% of them singletons. In Seattle, patients joined the study during active infection and were tracked longitudinally.

This receptor was identified in a man aged 30 to 45 with COVID-19, enrolled during active disease. The sample was peripheral blood. V and J are TRBV27 and TRBJ2-7, with a weak D call TRBD1 (6 bases). This CDR3 reads CASSPAGAYEQYF. In DNA form, the CDR3 reads TGTGCCAGCAGTCCGGCAGGGGCCTACGAGCAGTACTTC.